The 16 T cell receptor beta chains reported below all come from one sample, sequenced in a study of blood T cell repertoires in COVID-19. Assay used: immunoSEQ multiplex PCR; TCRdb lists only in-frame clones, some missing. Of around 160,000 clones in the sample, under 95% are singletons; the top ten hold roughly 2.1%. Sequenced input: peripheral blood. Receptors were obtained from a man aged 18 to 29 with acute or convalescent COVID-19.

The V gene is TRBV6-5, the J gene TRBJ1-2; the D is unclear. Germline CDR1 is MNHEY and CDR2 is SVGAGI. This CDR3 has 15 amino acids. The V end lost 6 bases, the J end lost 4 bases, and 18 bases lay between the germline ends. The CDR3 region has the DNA TGTGCCAGCAGCCACCTTATTACAGAGACCTATGGCTACACCTTC. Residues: CASSHLITETYGYTF.

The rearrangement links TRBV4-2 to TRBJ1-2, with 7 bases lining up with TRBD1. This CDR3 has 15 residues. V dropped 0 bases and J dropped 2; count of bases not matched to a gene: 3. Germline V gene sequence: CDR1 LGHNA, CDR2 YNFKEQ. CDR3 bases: TGTGCCAGCAGCCAAGATGGGGGACAGAACTATGGCTACACCTTC. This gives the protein CASSQDGGQNYGYTF.

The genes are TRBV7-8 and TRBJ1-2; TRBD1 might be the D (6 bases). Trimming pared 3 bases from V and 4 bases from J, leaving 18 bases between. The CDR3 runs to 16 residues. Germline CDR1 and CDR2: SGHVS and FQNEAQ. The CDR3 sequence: CASSLGSNRVSYGYTF. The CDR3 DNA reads TGTGCCAGCAGCTTGGGTTCTAACAGGGTCTCCTATGGCTACACCTTC.

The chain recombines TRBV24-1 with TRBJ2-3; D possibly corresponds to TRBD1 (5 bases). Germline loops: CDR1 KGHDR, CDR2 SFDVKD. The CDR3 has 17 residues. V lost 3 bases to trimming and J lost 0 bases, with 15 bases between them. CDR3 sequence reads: CATSDPLQVSSTDTQYF. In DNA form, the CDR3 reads TGTGCCACCAGTGATCCCCTACAGGTTTCTAGCACAGATACGCAGTATTTT.

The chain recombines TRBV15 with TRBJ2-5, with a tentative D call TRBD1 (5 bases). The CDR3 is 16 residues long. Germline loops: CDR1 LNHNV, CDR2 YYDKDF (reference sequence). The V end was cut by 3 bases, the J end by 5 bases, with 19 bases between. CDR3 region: CATSRGLDRLRETQYF. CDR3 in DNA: TGTGCCACCAGCAGGGGGCTGGACCGCCTTAGGGAGACCCAGTACTTC.

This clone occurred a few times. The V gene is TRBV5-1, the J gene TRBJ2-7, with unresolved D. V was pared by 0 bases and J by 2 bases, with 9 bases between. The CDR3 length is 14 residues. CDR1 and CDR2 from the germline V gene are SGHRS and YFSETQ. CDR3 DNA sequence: TGCGCCAGCAGCTTGGCTCAGGTCCCCTACGAGCAGTACTTC. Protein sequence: CASSLAQVPYEQYF. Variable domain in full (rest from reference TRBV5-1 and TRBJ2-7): KAGVTQTPRYLIKTRGQQVTLSCSPISGHRSVSWYQQTPGQGLQFLFEYFSETQRNKGNFPGRFSGRQFSNSRSEMNVSTLELGDSALYLCASSLAQVPYEQYFGPGTRLTVT.

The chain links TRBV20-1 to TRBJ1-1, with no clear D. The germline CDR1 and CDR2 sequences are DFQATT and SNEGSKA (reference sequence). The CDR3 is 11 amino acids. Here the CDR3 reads CSARWATEAFF. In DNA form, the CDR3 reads TGCAGCGCTCGGTGGGCCACTGAAGCTTTCTTT.

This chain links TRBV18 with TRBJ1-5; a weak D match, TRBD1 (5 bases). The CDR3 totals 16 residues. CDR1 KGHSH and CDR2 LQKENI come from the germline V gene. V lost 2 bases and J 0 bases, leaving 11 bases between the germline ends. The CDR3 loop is CASSPWGDRSNQPQHF. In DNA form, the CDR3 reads TGTGCCAGCTCACCATGGGGGGACCGTAGCAATCAGCCCCAGCATTTT.

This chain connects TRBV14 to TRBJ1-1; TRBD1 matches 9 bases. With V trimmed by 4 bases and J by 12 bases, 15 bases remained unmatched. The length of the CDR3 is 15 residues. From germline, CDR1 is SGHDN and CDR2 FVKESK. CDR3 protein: CASSPIAGGQGPSFF. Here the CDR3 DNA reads TGTGCCAGCAGCCCGATAGCGGGAGGACAGGGGCCCTCTTTCTTT.

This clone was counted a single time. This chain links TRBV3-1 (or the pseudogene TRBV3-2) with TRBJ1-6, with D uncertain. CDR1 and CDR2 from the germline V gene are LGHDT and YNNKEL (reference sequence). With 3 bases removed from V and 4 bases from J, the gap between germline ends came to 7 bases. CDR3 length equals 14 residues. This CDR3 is CASSQPGYNSPLHF. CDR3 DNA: TGTGCCAGCAGCCAGCCGGGATATAATTCACCCCTCCACTTT.

The CDR3 sequence: CASSLGRGVSYEQYF. Written as DNA, the CDR3 is TGTGCCAGCAGTCTGGGCAGGGGGGTTAGCTACGAGCAGTACTTC. The chain is built from TRBV27 and TRBJ2-7; a possible D gene is TRBD1 (7 bases). The germline V and J ends were trimmed by 5 bases and 3 bases, with 17 bases remaining between them. The germline V gene has CDR1 MNHEY and CDR2 SMNVEV (reference sequence). The CDR3 spans 15 residues.

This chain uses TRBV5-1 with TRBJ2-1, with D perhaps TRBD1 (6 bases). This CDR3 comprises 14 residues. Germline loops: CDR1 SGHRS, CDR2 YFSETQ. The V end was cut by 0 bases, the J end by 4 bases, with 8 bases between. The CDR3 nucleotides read TGCGCCAGCAGCTTGGGACAGGAATACAATGAGCAGTTCTTC. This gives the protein CASSLGQEYNEQFF.

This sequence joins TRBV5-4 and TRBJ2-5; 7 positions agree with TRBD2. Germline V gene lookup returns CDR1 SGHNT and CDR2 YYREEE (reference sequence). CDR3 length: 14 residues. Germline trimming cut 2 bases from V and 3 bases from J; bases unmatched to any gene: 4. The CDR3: CASSFPGTKETQYF. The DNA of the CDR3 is TGTGCCAGCAGCTTCCCCGGGACTAAAGAGACCCAGTACTTC.

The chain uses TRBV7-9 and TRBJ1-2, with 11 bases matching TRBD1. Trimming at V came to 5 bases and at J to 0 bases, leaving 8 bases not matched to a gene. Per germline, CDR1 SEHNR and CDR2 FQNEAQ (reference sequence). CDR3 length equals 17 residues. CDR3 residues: CASSPWTGGTSNYGYTF. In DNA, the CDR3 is TGTGCCAGCAGCCCATGGACAGGGGGCACCTCTAACTATGGCTACACCTTC.

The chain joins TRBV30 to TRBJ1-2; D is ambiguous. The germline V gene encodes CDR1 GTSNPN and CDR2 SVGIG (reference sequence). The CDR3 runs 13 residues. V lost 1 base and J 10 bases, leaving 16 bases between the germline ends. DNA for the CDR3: TGTGCCTGGAGTGGGTCCGTTACAGAGCCCTACACCTTC. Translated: CAWSGSVTEPYTF.

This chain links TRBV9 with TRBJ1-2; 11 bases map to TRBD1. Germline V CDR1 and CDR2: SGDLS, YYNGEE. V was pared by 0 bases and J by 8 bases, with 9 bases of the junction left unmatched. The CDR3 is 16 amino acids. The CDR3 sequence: CASSVALEDRGQGYTF. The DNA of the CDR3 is TGTGCCAGCAGCGTAGCGCTAGAGGACAGGGGGCAAGGCTACACCTTC. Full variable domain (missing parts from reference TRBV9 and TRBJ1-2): DSGVTQTPKHLITATGQRVTLRCSPRSGDLSVYWYQQSLDQGLQFLIQYYNGEERAKGNILERFSAQQFPDLHSELNLSSLELGDSALYFCASSVALEDRGQGYTFGSGTRLTVV.